The 10 T cell receptor beta chains given below trace back to one sample, sequenced in a study of cytomegalovirus exposure and HLA in healthy donors. The PCR employed 60 Vbeta primers together with 13 Jbeta primers. Sequencing was performed with immunoSEQ multiplex PCR; in TCRdb, only in-frame clones are kept and a portion is missing. The table has around 180,000 clones, around 77% seen once. Sample: PBMCs. These receptors all come from a man between 60 and 70 years old in good health and CMV-seronegative.

V is TRBV9 and J is TRBJ2-3, with a tentative D call TRBD1 (6 bases). V was cut by 3 bases and J by 1 base, with 12 bases left in between. The V gene's germline CDR1 is SGDLS and CDR2 YYNGEE. The CDR3 contains 15 residues. In DNA form, the CDR3 reads TGTGCCAGCAGCGAGAGGGGGTTGGGCACAGATACGCAGTATTTT. This sequence encodes CASSERGLGTDTQYF.

This clone was detected a few times. V is TRBV5-1 and J is TRBJ1-6; no definite D call. CDR3 length: 14 amino acids. The germline CDR1 and CDR2 sequences are SGHRS and YFSETQ. Trimming took 7 bases from V and 9 from J, leaving 17 bases between them. This CDR3 is CASSERGSGSPLHF. The CDR3 nucleotides read TGCGCCAGCTCTGAGCGGGGATCTGGTTCACCCCTCCACTTT.

The V and J genes are TRBV4-3 and TRBJ2-7; TRBD1 is a possible D gene (6 bases). Germline assignment: CDR1 LGHNA and CDR2 YSLEER. The CDR3 runs to 15 residues. V gave up 1 base and J gave up 2 bases, with 12 bases separating them. The CDR3 nucleotides are TGCGCCAGCAGCCAAGCAGGGGTCCCTACCTACGAGCAGTACTTC. This sequence encodes CASSQAGVPTYEQYF.

The chain's CDR3 is CAISWTSGGETQYF. CDR3 DNA sequence: TGTGCCATCAGTTGGACTAGCGGGGGAGAGACCCAGTACTTC. The V gene is TRBV10-3, the J gene TRBJ2-5, with 13 nucleotides matching TRBD2. The CDR3 runs to 14 residues. The trim removed 5 bases at V and 4 bases at J, leaving 1 base unmatched. Germline V gene data show CDR1 as ENHRY and CDR2 as SYGVKD.

This clone was picked up one time. This chain joins TRBV7-8 and TRBJ2-6; D is perhaps TRBD1 (5 bases). Germline lookup yields CDR1 SGHVS and CDR2 FQNEAQ. The CDR3 extends over 15 amino acids. Deletions cut 2 bases from V and 4 bases from J, with 9 bases between. This chain's CDR3 is CASSLMTAGANVLTF. In DNA form, the CDR3 reads TGTGCCAGCAGCTTAATGACAGCCGGGGCCAACGTCCTGACTTTC.

This rearrangement joins TRBV5-1 to TRBJ2-7; 7 bases match TRBD2. Losses at the gene ends were 0 bases for V and 2 bases for J; bases not matched to a gene: 2. Per germline, CDR1 SGHRS and CDR2 YFSETQ. This CDR3 contains 14 residues. This CDR3 reads CASSLASGAYEQYF. The CDR3 DNA reads TGCGCCAGCAGCTTGGCTAGCGGAGCCTACGAGCAGTACTTC. Combining the CDR3 with reference TRBV5-1 and TRBJ2-7 gives the whole variable domain KAGVTQTPRYLIKTRGQQVTLSCSPISGHRSVSWYQQTPGQGLQFLFEYFSETQRNKGNFPGRFSGRQFSNSRSEMNVSTLELGDSALYLCASSLASGAYEQYFGPGTRLTVT.

The V and J genes are TRBV13 and TRBJ2-4; tentatively, D is TRBD2 (5 bases). This CDR3 is 13 amino acids long. V lost 5 bases to trimming and J lost 9 bases, with 14 bases between them. Germline values: CDR1 PRHDT, CDR2 FYEKMQ (reference sequence). CDR3 coding DNA: TGTGCCAGCAGCACACGGGGTACTGGCATTCAGTACTTC. It yields the protein CASSTRGTGIQYF.

The chain is built from TRBV5-1 and TRBJ2-3, with D unresolved. Germline values: CDR1 SGHRS, CDR2 YFSETQ. V lost 0 bases to trimming and J lost 0 bases, with 8 bases between them. The CDR3 is made up of 15 amino acids. CDR3 bases: TGCGCCAGCAGCTTGGAATCGGTGAGCACAGATACGCAGTATTTT. Translated, it gives CASSLESVSTDTQYF.

The chain uses TRBV7-8 and TRBJ1-4, with D tentatively TRBD1 (6 bases). The V end lost 2 bases, the J end lost 10 bases, and 20 bases lay between the germline ends. CDR1 and CDR2 (germline): SGHVS, FQNEAQ. The CDR3 runs to 16 residues. DNA for the CDR3: TGTGCCAGCAGCTTACCTATCACAGGGAGTCCTGGAAAACTGTTTTTT. This gives the protein CASSLPITGSPGKLFF.

The chain combines TRBV4-1 with TRBJ1-1; D unresolved. The V end lost 0 bases, the J end lost 1 base, and 18 bases lay between the germline ends. This CDR3 is built from 18 residues. CDR1 MGHRA and CDR2 YSYEKL come from the germline V gene. The CDR3 here is CASSQDLPHSSGNTEAFF. The DNA of the CDR3 is TGCGCCAGCAGCCAAGATCTCCCCCACAGCTCTGGGAACACTGAAGCTTTCTTT.